Listed here is a single TCR beta chain. Its antigen is unknown. Each CDR3 protein is one row after TCRdb ran MiXCR on the 5' RACE reads. This table has about 320,000 distinct CDR3 sequences, 14% appearing once. The sample comes from a study of T-cell memory formation after mild COVID-19. About the study: TCR clustering was largely donor specific. Findings and limits, study-wide: CD8+ contracting clones occupied EMRA, while CD4+ ones occupied mainly CM and EM. Cross-reactive memory apparently joined, as some responding clones appeared in pre-infection memory. Specificity for SARS-CoV-2 was not confirmed among the second-wave clones peaking on day 37.

CDR1 and CDR2 from the germline V gene are DFQATT and SNEGSKA (reference sequence). The CDR3 runs 13 residues. Trimming cost V 6 bases and J 7 bases, with 16 bases left between them. Input material: PBMCs or a T cell subset sorted from them (not recorded which). The clonotype originates from a man between 18 and 29 years old who had mild COVID-19 (a few samples of this study predate the infection). Cell type and time point are not known. The V call is TRBV20-1, the J call TRBJ1-5; D remains unclear. CDR3 amino acids: CSARKRVHQPQHF. The CDR3 DNA reads as TGCAGTGCCAGGAAGAGGGTGCACCAGCCCCAGCATTTT.